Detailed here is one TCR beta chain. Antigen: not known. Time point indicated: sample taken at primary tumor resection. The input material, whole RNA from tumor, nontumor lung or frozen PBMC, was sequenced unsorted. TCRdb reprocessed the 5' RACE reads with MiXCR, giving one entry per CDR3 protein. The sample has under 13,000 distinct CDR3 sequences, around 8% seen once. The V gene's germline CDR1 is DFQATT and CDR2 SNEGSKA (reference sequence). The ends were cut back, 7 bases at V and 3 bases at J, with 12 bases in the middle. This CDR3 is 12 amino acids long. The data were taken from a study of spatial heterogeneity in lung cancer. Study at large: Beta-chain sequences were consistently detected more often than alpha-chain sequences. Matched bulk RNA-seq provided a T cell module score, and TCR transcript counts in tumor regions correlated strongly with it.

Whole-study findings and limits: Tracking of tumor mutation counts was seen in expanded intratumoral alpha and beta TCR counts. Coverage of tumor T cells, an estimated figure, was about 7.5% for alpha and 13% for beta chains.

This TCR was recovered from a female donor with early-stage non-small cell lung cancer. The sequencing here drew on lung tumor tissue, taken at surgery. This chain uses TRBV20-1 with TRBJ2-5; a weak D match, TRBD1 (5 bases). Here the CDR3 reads CSVKGWEETQYF. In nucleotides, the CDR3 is TGCAGTGTCAAGGGGTGGGAAGAGACCCAGTACTTC.